Given below is one T cell receptor (beta chain) in context. The trim removed 5 bases at V and 3 bases at J, leaving 5 bases unmatched. This CDR3 region has 15 residues. From germline, CDR1 is SQVTM and CDR2 ANQGSEA. This record comes from a study of cytomegalovirus exposure and HLA in healthy donors. Researchers ran the PCR with 60 Vbeta and 13 Jbeta primers. Profiling relied on immunoSEQ multiplex PCR, and the TCRdb table lists in-frame clones only, not all of them. Among about 130,000 clones listed, approximately 69% were seen once. This TCR was sampled from a man aged 40-49 years in good health and CMV-seropositive. Sequences were obtained from PBMCs. The chain combines TRBV29-1 with TRBJ2-2; TRBD2 matches 11 bases. The CDR3 coding sequence is TGCAGCGTTACCTCTAGCGGGAGGTACACCGGGGAGCTGTTTTTT. Translating gives CSVTSSGRYTGELFF.